A single sample gave rise to the 27 T cell receptor beta chains below, sequenced in a study of T cells in Graves' hyperthyroidism and ophthalmopathy. Amplified regions were TCR beta CDR3 sequences from RNA transcripts. With the HTBI primer set, the TCR CDR3 went through a first round of RT-PCR. TCRdb recomputed calls from the multiplex PCR reads with MiXCR, one row per CDR3 protein. Among hundreds of thousands of distinct CDR3 sequences listed, 14% were seen once. The sample consisted of blood. The source is a woman between 18 and 29 years old with Graves' hyperthyroidism.

This chain uses TRBV18 with TRBJ2-5; D remains unclear. This CDR3 spans 13 amino acids. The germline V and J ends were trimmed by 3 bases and 2 bases, with 7 bases remaining between them. Germline CDR1 is KGHSH and CDR2 is LQKENI. DNA for the CDR3: TGTGCCAGCTCACCGAATAGACAAGAGACCCAGTACTTC. Translating it yields CASSPNRQETQYF.

This clonotype showed up many times. CDR3 nucleotide sequence: TGTGCCTGGAGGTGGGACGGCTTTTATGGCTACACCTTC. Encoded protein: CAWRWDGFYGYTF. The chain couples TRBV30 to TRBJ1-2; possibly TRBD1 for D (5 bases). Germline V gene lookup returns CDR1 GTSNPN and CDR2 SVGIG (reference sequence). The CDR3 runs 13 residues. V lost 3 bases to trimming and J lost 5 bases, with 13 bases between them.

Concerning this clonotype: This sequence may be a read error, since a much larger clone differs from it by one base. The chain combines TRBV12-3 or TRBV12-4 with TRBJ2-7; TRBD2 matches at 8 bases. V was pared by 1 base and J by 7 bases, with 9 bases of the junction left unmatched. The CDR3 totals 15 residues. CDR3 sequence (DNA): TGTGCCAGCAGTTTAGTCCCGGGAGGGCGTAATGAGCAGTACTTC. Its translation: CASSLVPGGRNEQYF.

There are a few counts of this clonotype. The chain couples TRBV6-1 to TRBJ1-5; D is undetermined. The CDR3 extends over 15 amino acids. V was cut by 8 bases and J by 0 bases, with 14 bases left in between. Germline V lookup: CDR1 MNHNS, CDR2 SASEGT. The CDR3 DNA follows: TGTGCCAGCGGGCGGGCCGGCCTTAGCAATCAGCCCCAGCATTTT. Translated, it gives CASGRAGLSNQPQHF.

This clonotype has more than one count but fewer than ten. The V call is TRBV27, the J call TRBJ1-2, with D perhaps TRBD1 (6 bases). Trimming stripped 6 bases from V and 4 bases from J, with 18 bases between. The CDR3 spans 15 residues. Germline V gene data show CDR1 as MNHEY and CDR2 as SMNVEV (reference sequence). Here the CDR3 DNA reads TGTGCCAGCAGGCGCGTTGGGGGGGGCGGCTATGGCTACACCTTC. This sequence encodes CASRRVGGGGYGYTF.

This clonotype appeared a few times. The chain joins TRBV7-9 to TRBJ2-7; the match to TRBD1 covers 7 bases. Trimming took 5 bases from V and 2 from J; bases not matched to a gene: 6. Per the germline V gene, CDR1 is SEHNR and CDR2 is FQNEAQ (reference sequence). This CDR3 region has 14 residues. CDR3: CASSPTGITYEQYF. In DNA, the CDR3 is TGTGCCAGCAGCCCGACAGGGATCACCTACGAGCAGTACTTC.

A note on this clonotype: Germline and junction disagree at one end, which may indicate a read error. The rearrangement links TRBV19 to TRBJ2-7, with unresolved D. CDR1 is LNHDA, CDR2 SQIVND, per germline (reference sequence). The CDR3 spans 11 residues. In DNA form, the CDR3 reads TGTGCCAGTAGTACCGCTTACGGGCAGTACTTC. Its protein product is CASSTAYGQYF.

This clonotype was counted only a few times. This chain uses TRBV6-1 with TRBJ1-1, with a tentative D call TRBD1 (6 bases). V lost 6 bases to trimming and J lost 3 bases, with 14 bases between them. The length of the CDR3 is 14 residues. The V gene's germline CDR1 is MNHNS and CDR2 SASEGT. The CDR3 DNA reads TGTGCCAGCAGGGAACCCAGGGGCCACACTGAAGCTTTCTTT. Protein: CASREPRGHTEAFF.

This clonotype was observed many times. The CDR3 region has the DNA TGTGCCAGCAGATCCACAGGGGGTAGCAACTACGAGCAGTACTTC. Translation gives CASRSTGGSNYEQYF. The chain couples TRBV28 to TRBJ2-7, with 8 nucleotides matching TRBD1. With V trimmed by 6 bases and J by 3 bases, 10 bases remained unmatched. Looked up from germline, CDR1 is MDHEN and CDR2 is SYDVKM. The CDR3 sequence is 15 residues long.

This clonotype was counted many times. CDR3 in DNA: TGTGCCAGCAGTCTAACCCTAGCGGGAGTTCGCCAGAGTGAGCAGTTCTTC. Encoded protein: CASSLTLAGVRQSEQFF. The rearrangement uses TRBV28 and TRBJ2-1, with 10 bases lining up with TRBD2. Per the germline V gene, CDR1 is MDHEN and CDR2 is SYDVKM. This CDR3 is built from 17 residues. J was trimmed by 9 bases and V by 5 bases; bases with no gene match: 16.

The genes are TRBV4-1 and TRBJ1-4; D is unresolved. V lost 1 base and J lost 4, with 7 bases in between. CDR1 MGHRA and CDR2 YSYEKL come from the germline V gene. The CDR3 extends over 14 amino acids. CDR3 sequence: CASSQVIVNEKLFF. DNA of the CDR3: TGCGCCAGCAGCCAAGTCATAGTTAATGAAAAACTGTTTTTT.

This clonotype occurred many times. This chain uses TRBV28 with TRBJ2-1; the D gene could be TRBD1 or TRBD2 (5 bases each). V was pared by 1 base and J by 2 bases, with 12 bases between. This CDR3 is built from 16 residues. The germline V gene has CDR1 MDHEN and CDR2 SYDVKM. The CDR3 region is CASSLSAGSPYNEQFF. The CDR3 DNA reads as TGTGCCAGCAGTTTATCGGCAGGGAGCCCCTACAATGAGCAGTTCTTC.

This clonotype appeared many times. The V and J genes are TRBV4-2 and TRBJ2-1; D remains unclear. This CDR3 has 13 amino acids. The V end lost 7 bases, the J end lost 8 bases, and 15 bases lay between the germline ends. CDR1 and CDR2 from the germline V gene are LGHNA and YNFKEQ. The CDR3 region is CASILLPGHEQFF. CDR3 coding DNA: TGTGCCAGCATACTCCTACCTGGGCATGAGCAGTTCTTC.

This clonotype was seen at least ten times. This sequence joins TRBV20-1 and TRBJ2-1; D is perhaps TRBD2 (6 bases). The CDR3 sequence is 12 residues long. Trimming removed 1 base from V and 7 bases from J, with 8 bases in between. The germline gives CDR1 DFQATT, CDR2 SNEGSKA (reference sequence). CDR3 DNA sequence: TGCAGTGCTAGAGGGAGGGGAAATGAGCAGTTCTTC. Translating gives CSARGRGNEQFF.

V usage is TRBV24-1 and J usage is TRBJ2-1; perhaps D is TRBD1 or TRBD2 (5 bases each). Germline lookup yields CDR1 KGHDR and CDR2 SFDVKD. This CDR3 has 14 amino acids. Trimming took off 3 bases at V and 10 bases at J, with 15 bases between the two ends. CDR3 bases: TGTGCCACCAGTGATAGGGGACCCTCAAGGGAGCAGTTCTTC. Residues: CATSDRGPSREQFF.

V is TRBV19 and J is TRBJ2-1, with a tentative D call TRBD2 (6 bases). The V end lost 6 bases, the J end lost 5 bases, and 8 bases lay between the germline ends. Germline-derived CDR1 and CDR2 are LNHDA and SQIVND (reference sequence). The CDR3 runs 12 residues. CDR3 coding DNA: TGTGCCAGTAGAGCGGGCCACAATGAGCAGTTCTTC. Translation: CASRAGHNEQFF.

At least ten counts were recorded for this clonotype. This chain's CDR3 is CASSYPIGISGELFF. In DNA form, the CDR3 reads TGTGCCAGCAGTTACCCAATAGGCATATCCGGGGAGCTGTTTTTT. The chain employs TRBV6-6 and TRBJ2-2; no clear D. Germline loops: CDR1 MNHNY, CDR2 SVGAGI (reference sequence). V was cut by 2 bases and J by 6 bases, with 13 bases left in between. The CDR3 consists of 15 residues.

This clonotype was seen ten or more times. The chain links TRBV11-2 to TRBJ2-7; no reliable D call. Germline V gene data show CDR1 as SGHAT and CDR2 as FQNNGV. This CDR3 contains 11 residues. Deletions cut 4 bases from V and 5 bases from J, with 6 bases between. The CDR3 spells CASSSAHEQYF. Here the CDR3 DNA reads TGTGCCAGCAGCTCAGCCCACGAGCAGTACTTC.

The sample holds many counts of this clonotype. The chain joins TRBV3-1 to TRBJ2-1; D is perhaps TRBD1 (6 bases). CDR1 and CDR2 (germline): LGHDT, YNNKEL (reference sequence). CDR3 length: 16 amino acids. V gave up 1 base and J gave up 0 bases, with 10 bases separating them. In DNA, the CDR3 is TGTGCCAGCAGCCAAGTAGGGGGAAGCTCCTACAATGAGCAGTTCTTC. Translating gives CASSQVGGSSYNEQFF.

This clonotype turned up a few times. The rearrangement uses TRBV5-1 and TRBJ2-4, with TRBD1 identical over 11 bases. Per germline, CDR1 SGHRS and CDR2 YFSETQ. The CDR3 is 13 amino acids. The V gene end was trimmed by 6 bases and the J gene end by 7 bases; junction bases not matched to a gene: 3. The CDR3 is CASTGTGGNIQYF. The CDR3 DNA reads as TGCGCCAGCACCGGGACAGGGGGTAACATTCAGTACTTC.

J is TRBJ2-1 and V is TRBV6-1; either TRBD1 or TRBD2 may supply D (5 bases each). CDR3 length: 16 amino acids. V lost 4 bases and J lost 0, with 13 bases in between. Germline values: CDR1 MNHNS, CDR2 SASEGT. The DNA for the CDR3 is TGTGCCAGCAGTGGCCGGGACGCGAGCTCCTACAATGAGCAGTTCTTC. Its translation is CASSGRDASSYNEQFF.

The V gene is TRBV4-3, the J gene TRBJ2-6; no reliable D call. Trimming took 6 bases from V and 0 from J, leaving 9 bases between them. The germline V gene has CDR1 LGHNA and CDR2 YSLEER. The CDR3 has 15 residues. CDR3 loop: CASSYAVSGANVLTF. DNA of the CDR3: TGCGCCAGCAGTTATGCCGTCTCTGGGGCCAACGTCCTGACTTTC.

The chain employs TRBV4-1 and TRBJ1-1, with 8 bases that match TRBD1. Looked up from germline, CDR1 is MGHRA and CDR2 is YSYEKL. The trim removed 3 bases at V and 4 bases at J, leaving 7 bases unmatched. There are 15 residues in the CDR3. The CDR3 protein is CASSHRQGMATEAFF. CDR3 nucleotide sequence: TGCGCCAGCAGCCACCGACAGGGGATGGCCACTGAAGCTTTCTTT.

J is TRBJ2-7 and V is TRBV19, with TRBD1 matching over 9 bases. This CDR3 is 16 amino acids long. With V trimmed by 5 bases and J by 4 bases, 12 bases remained unmatched. Germline V gene data show CDR1 as LNHDA and CDR2 as SQIVND (reference sequence). The chain's CDR3 is CASSLDPGTGTYEQYF. CDR3 nucleotides: TGTGCCAGTAGTTTGGACCCCGGGACAGGGACATACGAGCAGTACTTC.

This clonotype has just a few counts. The chain couples TRBV10-3 to TRBJ2-7; no clear D. The CDR3 has 12 residues. The V gene lost 10 bases and the J gene lost 2 bases, with 12 bases spanning the gap. From germline, CDR1 is ENHRY and CDR2 SYGVKD. Written as DNA, the CDR3 is TGTGCCAACGGACGGCGGCCCTACGAGCAGTACTTC. This translates into CANGRRPYEQYF.

As concerns this clonotype: A much larger clone is a single base away; this may be a read error. V is TRBV13 and J is TRBJ2-7; 7 nucleotides match TRBD1. V trimming: 5 bases; J trimming: 7 bases; junction bases outside the gene matches: 11. This CDR3 region has 14 residues. Per the germline V gene, CDR1 is PRHDT and CDR2 is FYEKMQ (reference sequence). The CDR3 bases are TGTGCCAGCAGCGCAAGAGACAGGGTCGATGAGCAGTACTTC. The encoded protein is CASSARDRVDEQYF.

This clonotype was seen a few times. The junction departs from the called germline gene at one end, perhaps through a read error. The V gene is TRBV7-2, the J gene TRBJ2-1, with a tentative D call TRBD1 (7 bases). The end of the DNA aligns better with TRBJ2-7, so the J call may be wrong. CDR3 length: 14 amino acids. Germline lookup yields CDR1 SGHTA and CDR2 FQGNSA. CDR3 nucleotide sequence: TGTGCCAGCAGTTTAGCAGGGGGGTACAATGAGCAGTACTTC. Protein: CASSLAGGYNEQYF.